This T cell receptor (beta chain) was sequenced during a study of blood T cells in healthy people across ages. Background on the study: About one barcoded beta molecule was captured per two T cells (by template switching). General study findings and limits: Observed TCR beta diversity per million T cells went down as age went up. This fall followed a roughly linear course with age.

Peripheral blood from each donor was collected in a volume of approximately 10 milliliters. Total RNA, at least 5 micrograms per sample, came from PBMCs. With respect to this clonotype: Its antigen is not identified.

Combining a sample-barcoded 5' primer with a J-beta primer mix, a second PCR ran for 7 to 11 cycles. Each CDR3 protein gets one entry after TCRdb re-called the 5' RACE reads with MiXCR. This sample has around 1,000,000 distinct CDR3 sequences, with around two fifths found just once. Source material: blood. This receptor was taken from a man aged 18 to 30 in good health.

The CDR3 DNA reads as TGCGCCAGCAGCTGGATTGGACAGGGGGATACTGAAGCTTTCTTT. Its translation: CASSWIGQGDTEAFF. The gene calls are TRBV5-1 and TRBJ1-1, with TRBD1 identical over 10 bases. V lost 3 bases to trimming and J lost 5 bases; unmatched junction nucleotides: 7. In germline, CDR1 is SGHRS, CDR2 YFSETQ. This CDR3 has 15 amino acids.